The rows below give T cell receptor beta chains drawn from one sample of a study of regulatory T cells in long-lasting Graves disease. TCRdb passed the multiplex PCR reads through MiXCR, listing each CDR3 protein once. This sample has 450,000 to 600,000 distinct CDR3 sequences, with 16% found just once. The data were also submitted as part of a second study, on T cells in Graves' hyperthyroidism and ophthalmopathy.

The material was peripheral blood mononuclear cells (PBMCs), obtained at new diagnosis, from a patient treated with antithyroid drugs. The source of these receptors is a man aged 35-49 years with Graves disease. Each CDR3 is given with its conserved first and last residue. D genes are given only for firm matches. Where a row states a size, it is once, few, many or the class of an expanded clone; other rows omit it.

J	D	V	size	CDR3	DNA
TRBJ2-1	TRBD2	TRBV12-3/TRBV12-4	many	CASSATSGRNGEQFF	TGTGCCAGCAGTGCCACTAGCGGGAGGAACGGTGAGCAGTTCTTC
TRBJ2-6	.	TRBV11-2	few	CASSLAASGANVLTF	TGTGCCAGCAGCTTAGCGGCTTCTGGGGCCAACGTCCTGACTTTC
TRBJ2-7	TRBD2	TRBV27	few	CASSLAGGPILEQYF	TGTGCCAGCAGTTTAGCGGGAGGGCCGATTTTGGAGCAGTACTTC
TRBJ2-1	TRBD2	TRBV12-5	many	CASGSKTSFGNEQFF	TGTGCTAGTGGTTCGAAGACTAGCTTCGGCAATGAGCAGTTCTTC
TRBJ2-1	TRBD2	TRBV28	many	CASRGMASGYNEQFF	TGTGCCAGCAGAGGGATGGCTAGCGGTTACAATGAGCAGTTCTTC
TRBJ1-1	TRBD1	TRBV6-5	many	CASSYPTGAEAFF	TGTGCCAGCAGTTACCCGACAGGGGCTGAAGCTTTCTTT
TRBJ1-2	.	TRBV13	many	CASSYDGAPDDGYTF	TGTGCCAGCAGCTACGATGGGGCACCCGACGATGGCTACACCTTC
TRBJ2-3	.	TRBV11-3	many	CASSFRGLGTDTQYF	TGTGCCAGCAGCTTTCGAGGGTTGGGCACAGATACGCAGTATTTT
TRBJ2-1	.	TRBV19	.	CASSIEMGSDEQFF	TGTGCCAGTAGTATAGAAATGGGGTCAGATGAGCAGTTCTTC
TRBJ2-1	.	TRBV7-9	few	CASSLWTRGNNEQFF	TGTGCCAGCAGCTTATGGACAAGGGGGAATAATGAGCAGTTCTTC
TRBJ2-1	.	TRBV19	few	CASSIVVRSYNEQFF	TGTGCCAGTAGTATAGTTGTCCGGTCCTACAATGAGCAGTTCTTC
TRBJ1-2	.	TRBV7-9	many	CASSLLQGNYGYTF	TGTGCCAGCAGCTTACTTCAGGGGAACTATGGCTACACCTTC
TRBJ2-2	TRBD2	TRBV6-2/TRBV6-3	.	CASRSGGSWELFF	TGTGCCAGCAGGTCGGGAGGCAGTTGGGAGCTGTTTTTT
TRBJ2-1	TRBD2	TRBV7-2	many	CASSSGLAHYNEQFF	TGTGCCAGCAGCTCCGGACTAGCTCACTACAATGAGCAGTTCTTC
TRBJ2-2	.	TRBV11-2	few	CASSLDGIHTGELFF	TGTGCCAGCAGCTTAGACGGGATTCACACCGGGGAGCTGTTTTTT
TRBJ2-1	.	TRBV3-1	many	CASSQGAGRANEQFF	TGTGCCAGCAGCCAAGGGGCGGGCAGGGCCAATGAGCAGTTCTTC
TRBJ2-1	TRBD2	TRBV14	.	CASSLPGLAGPAEQFF	TGTGCCAGCAGCCTACCGGGACTAGCGGGACCAGCAGAGCAGTTCTTC
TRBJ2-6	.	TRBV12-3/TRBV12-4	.	CASSLSNSGANVLTF	TGTGCCAGCAGTTTGTCAAATTCTGGGGCCAACGTCCTGACTTTC
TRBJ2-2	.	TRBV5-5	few	CASSLVGSPTTGELFF	TGTGCCAGCAGCTTGGTGGGATCACCAACCACCGGGGAGCTGTTTTTT
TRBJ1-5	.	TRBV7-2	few	CASSLDELYGQPQHF	TGTGCCAGCAGCTTAGATGAGCTGTACGGTCAGCCCCAGCATTTT
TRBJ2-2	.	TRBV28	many	CASSSVLGRTGELFF	TGTGCCAGCAGTTCCGTCCTAGGAAGGACCGGGGAGCTGTTTTTT
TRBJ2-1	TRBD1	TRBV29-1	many	CSVEGGQGANEQFF	TGCAGCGTTGAAGGGGGACAGGGAGCAAATGAGCAGTTCTTC
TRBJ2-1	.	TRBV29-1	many	CSVWDNEQFF	TGCAGCGTTTGGGACAATGAGCAGTTCTTC
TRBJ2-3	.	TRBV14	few	CASSQEYTQYF	TGTGCCAGCAGCCAAGAGTATACGCAGTATTTT
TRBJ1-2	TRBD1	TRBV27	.	CASSFSLDRNYGYTF	TGTGCCAGCAGTTTCTCCTTGGACAGGAACTATGGCTACACCTTC
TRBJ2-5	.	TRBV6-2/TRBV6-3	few	CASSSLLDQETQYF	TGTGCCAGCAGTTCCCTCCTAGATCAAGAGACCCAGTACTTC
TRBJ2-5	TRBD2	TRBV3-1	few	CASSQFHPAGVGETQYF	TGTGCCAGCAGCCAATTCCACCCAGCGGGAGTAGGGGAGACCCAGTACTTC
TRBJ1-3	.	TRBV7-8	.	CASSLQDPGNTIYF	TGTGCCAGCAGCTTACAGGATCCTGGAAACACCATATATTTT
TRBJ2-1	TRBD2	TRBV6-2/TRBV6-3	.	CASTRGGGYNEQFF	TGTGCCAGCACCCGTGGGGGGGGGTACAATGAGCAGTTCTTC